The entry below gives a single T cell receptor (beta chain) sequence along with its context. The V gene lost 4 bases and the J gene lost 3 bases, with 9 bases spanning the gap. This CDR3 spans 14 amino acids. Per the germline V gene, CDR1 is MNHNS and CDR2 is SASEGT. This sample is part of a study of cytomegalovirus exposure and HLA in healthy donors. A multiplex PCR was run with 60 Vbeta primers and 13 Jbeta primers. Only in-frame clones appear in the TCRdb table, and some are missing; sequencing was by immunoSEQ multiplex PCR. The table records roughly 230,000 clones, about 93% of them present only once.

Sample: PBMCs. The rearrangement uses TRBV6-1 and TRBJ1-4; no firm D call. This TCR was sampled from a girl aged 2 to 10 in good health and CMV-seronegative. The CDR3 coding sequence is TGTGCCAGCAGTGGAGGCCTGCCTAATGAAAAACTGTTTTTT. Amino acid sequence: CASSGGLPNEKLFF.